These 23 T cell receptor beta chains were sequenced from one sample in a study of blood T cell repertoires in COVID-19. Clones were sequenced by immunoSEQ multiplex PCR, and TCRdb holds only the in-frame ones, with some missing. The sample records more than 45,000 clones, 90% being singletons. Sequences were obtained from peripheral blood. Receptor source: a woman older than 75 with acute or convalescent COVID-19.

The chain links TRBV6-2 or TRBV6-3 to TRBJ2-1; TRBD2 aligns across 8 bases. In germline, CDR1 is MNHEY, CDR2 SVGEGT. The CDR3 totals 16 residues. Trimming took 0 bases from V and 5 from J; bases not matched to a gene: 6. The CDR3: CASSYSTLAEDNEQFF. In DNA form, the CDR3 reads TGTGCCAGCAGTTACTCGACACTAGCGGAGGACAATGAGCAGTTCTTC.

This chain joins TRBV30 and TRBJ2-7; 7 bases are shared with TRBD2. Germline loops: CDR1 GTSNPN, CDR2 SVGIG (reference sequence). CDR3 length: 14 amino acids. V trimming: 3 bases; J trimming: 0 bases; junction bases outside the gene matches: 5. In nucleotides, the CDR3 is TGTGCCTGGAGGGCTAGCGGTACCTCCTACGAGCAGTACTTC. Protein product: CAWRASGTSYEQYF.

The genes are TRBV4-3 and TRBJ1-1; 8 nucleotides align to TRBD1. Per germline, CDR1 LGHNA and CDR2 YSLEER. The V gene end was trimmed by 1 base and the J gene end by 7 bases; junction bases not matched to a gene: 8. This CDR3 spans 15 amino acids. The CDR3 spells CASSQGAGGANEAFF. In DNA, the CDR3 is TGCGCCAGCAGCCAAGGGGCAGGGGGCGCGAATGAAGCTTTCTTT.

V is TRBV7-8 and J is TRBJ2-2, with 9 bases that match TRBD2. Trimming removed 6 bases from V and 7 bases from J; junction bases left unmatched: 12. This CDR3 comprises 16 residues. The germline V gene encodes CDR1 SGHVS and CDR2 FQNEAQ. DNA of the CDR3: TGTGCCAGCAGGCCGGGGGTAGCGGGAGTGGACGGGGAGCTGTTTTTT. Translated: CASRPGVAGVDGELFF.

The chain is built from TRBV5-4 and TRBJ2-1, with TRBD2 as a possible D gene (6 bases). The germline V gene has CDR1 SGHNT and CDR2 YYREEE (reference sequence). The CDR3 spans 15 residues. Trimming took 0 bases from V and 6 from J, leaving 13 bases between them. The CDR3 sequence: CASSLGHRGVNEQFF. The CDR3 nucleotides read TGTGCCAGCAGCTTGGGACACCGCGGGGTCAATGAGCAGTTCTTC. Full variable domain (remainder filled in from reference TRBV5-4 and TRBJ2-1): ETGVTQSPTHLIKTRGQQVTLRCSSQSGHNTVSWYQQALGQGPQFIFQYYREEENGRGNFPPRFSGLQFPNYSSELNVNALELDDSALYLCASSLGHRGVNEQFFGPGTRLTVL.

The chain has TRBV4-3 and TRBJ2-1; 16 nucleotides match TRBD2. Trimming removed 3 bases from V and 6 bases from J; junction bases left unmatched: 8. From germline, CDR1 is LGHNA and CDR2 YSLEER. This CDR3 region has 18 residues. CDR3 in DNA: TGCGCCAGCAGCCAGGCCGGGACTAGCGGGAGGGCCTCCAATGAGCAGTTCTTC. It is translated as CASSQAGTSGRASNEQFF.

Only a few counts were recorded for this clone. The chain links TRBV7-2 to TRBJ1-1; 8 nucleotides align to TRBD1. Looked up from germline, CDR1 is SGHTA and CDR2 is FQGNSA. Unmatched junction bases numbered 1, after V lost 3 bases and J lost 4 bases. CDR3 size: 13 residues. The CDR3: CASSLTGVTEAFF. As DNA, the CDR3 is TGTGCCAGCAGCTTGACAGGGGTCACTGAAGCTTTCTTT.

V and J are TRBV3-1 (or the pseudogene TRBV3-2) and TRBJ1-3; perhaps TRBD1 as D (6 bases). Trimming removed 3 bases from V and 1 base from J, with 10 bases in between. From germline, CDR1 is LGHDT and CDR2 YNNKEL (reference sequence). CDR3 length equals 15 residues. In DNA, the CDR3 is TGTGCCAGCAGCCAGGCAACAGGGTCTGGAAACACCATATATTTT. Translation gives CASSQATGSGNTIYF.

The chain links TRBV12-5 to TRBJ2-1; 7 nucleotides agree with TRBD2. V was clipped by 1 base and J by 6 bases; unmatched bases: 12. CDR3 size: 17 residues. CDR1 and CDR2 (germline): LGHNT, FRNRAP. The CDR3 DNA sequence: TGTGCTAGTGGTTTGGCCGCCAGTTCCGCGGGAGCCAATGAGCAGTTCTTC. This translates into CASGLAASSAGANEQFF.

The chain links TRBV7-9 to TRBJ2-4; possible D gene TRBD2, 6 bases. The germline V gene encodes CDR1 SEHNR and CDR2 FQNEAQ (reference sequence). Trimming took 5 bases from V and 1 from J, leaving 21 bases between them. The CDR3 is 18 residues long. This chain's CDR3 is CASSPVGGTLMAKNIQYF. The CDR3 region has the DNA TGTGCCAGCAGCCCTGTTGGTGGGACTCTGATGGCCAAAAACATTCAGTACTTC.

The rearrangement joins TRBV7-2 to TRBJ1-4; the D gene is possibly TRBD1 (5 bases). Germline V CDR1 and CDR2: SGHTA, FQGNSA. V shed 8 bases and J shed 8 bases, with 21 bases lying between them. CDR3 length: 15 amino acids. CDR3 sequence: CASAPVGGEQEKLFF. DNA for the CDR3: TGTGCCAGCGCCCCGGTGGGGGGGGAGCAGGAAAAACTGTTTTTT. Drawing the rest from reference TRBV7-2 and TRBJ1-4, the complete variable domain is GAGVSQSPSNKVTEKGKDVELRCDPISGHTALYWYRQSLGQGLEFLIYFQGNSAPDKSGLPSDRFSAERTGGSVSTLTIQRTQQEDSAVYLCASAPVGGEQEKLFFGSGTQLSVL.

The chain combines TRBV2 with TRBJ2-7; D may be TRBD1 (6 bases). CDR1 SNHLY and CDR2 FYNNEI come from the germline V gene. The CDR3 totals 13 residues. V lost 7 bases, J lost 7 bases, and 17 bases lay in between. CDR3 protein: CASTDQGSGEQYF. Here the CDR3 DNA reads TGTGCCAGCACCGATCAGGGGTCGGGAGAGCAGTACTTC.

The chain combines TRBV27 with TRBJ1-2; 7 positions agree with TRBD1. V was clipped by 8 bases and J by 7 bases; unmatched bases: 13. From germline, CDR1 is MNHEY and CDR2 SMNVEV (reference sequence). This CDR3 comprises 14 residues. This CDR3 reads CASRSEQGLGGYTF. The CDR3 bases are TGTGCCAGCCGTTCGGAACAGGGGCTCGGTGGCTACACCTTC.

This chain joins TRBV11-2 and TRBJ2-2; D not certain. In germline, CDR1 is SGHAT, CDR2 FQNNGV. Trimming took 1 base from V and 2 from J, leaving 14 bases between them. CDR3 length: 17 residues. In DNA form, the CDR3 reads TGTGCCAGCAGCTTAGCCGGGTCAAGCCTCAACACCGGGGAGCTGTTTTTT. It yields the protein CASSLAGSSLNTGELFF.

This chain connects TRBV14 to TRBJ2-1, with D possibly being TRBD1 (5 bases). The CDR3 is 13 residues long. CDR1 and CDR2 (germline): SGHDN, FVKESK. The germline V and J ends were trimmed by 5 bases and 12 bases, with 17 bases remaining between them. The CDR3 nucleotides are TGTGCCAGCAGCGAAATTGGGGCGACCTTGCAGTTCTTC. This sequence encodes CASSEIGATLQFF.

The chain joins TRBV5-4 to TRBJ2-7; a weak D match, TRBD1 (6 bases). The length of the CDR3 is 15 residues. V lost 4 bases to trimming and J lost 2 bases, with 16 bases between them. Germline V CDR1 and CDR2: SGHNT, YYREEE (reference sequence). The CDR3 bases are TGTGCCAGCAGCCCGTCCGGGACACGAACCTACGAGCAGTACTTC. It encodes CASSPSGTRTYEQYF.

The chain combines TRBV5-1 with TRBJ1-5; the D gene is possibly TRBD1 (5 bases). This CDR3 is 14 amino acids long. The germline gives CDR1 SGHRS, CDR2 YFSETQ. V was trimmed by 0 bases and J by 4 bases, leaving 8 bases between them. This CDR3 is CASSLGGGNQPQHF. CDR3 nucleotides: TGCGCCAGCAGCTTGGGGGGCGGAAATCAGCCCCAGCATTTT.

The chain uses TRBV11-3 and TRBJ2-3, with D possibly TRBD2 on 6 matching bases. CDR1 and CDR2 from the germline V gene are SGHNT and YENEEA. V was shortened by 5 bases and J by 0 bases, with 15 bases between the two germline ends. This CDR3 contains 16 residues. Written as DNA, the CDR3 is TGTGCCAGCAGCCGCTGGACTACAACTAGCACAGATACGCAGTATTTT. It yields the protein CASSRWTTTSTDTQYF.

The DNA of the CDR3 is TGTGCCACGCTGCGGGGGGCATATGGCTACACCTTC. Residues: CATLRGAYGYTF. V and J are TRBV28 and TRBJ1-2, with D perhaps TRBD1 (6 bases). Germline CDR1 is MDHEN and CDR2 is SYDVKM. The V gene lost 10 bases and the J gene lost 5 bases, with 14 bases spanning the gap. CDR3 length: 12 amino acids.

This clone was counted a single time. The J gene is TRBJ2-3, the V gene TRBV5-1, with 7 bases identical to TRBD1. Germline values: CDR1 SGHRS, CDR2 YFSETQ. This CDR3 is 15 amino acids long. The J segment lost 8 bases and the V segment lost 4 bases, leaving 13 bases of the junction unmatched. The CDR3 loop is CASSRRDSLIFTQYF. The DNA of the CDR3 is TGCGCCAGCAGCAGACGGGACAGCTTAATTTTTACGCAGTATTTT.

The chain uses TRBV7-3 and TRBJ2-1, with 8 bases lining up with TRBD2. The CDR3 has 13 amino acids. CDR1 and CDR2 from the germline V gene are SGHTA and FQGTGA. Trimming removed 7 bases from V and 9 bases from J; junction bases left unmatched: 8. CDR3 sequence reads: CASTLSGMGEQFF. For the CDR3, the DNA is TGTGCCAGCACCCTTAGCGGGATGGGTGAGCAGTTCTTC.

CDR3 loop: CASSSRGENSPLHF. CDR3 bases: TGTGCCAGCAGCTCCAGGGGTGAGAATTCACCCCTCCACTTT. V and J are TRBV11-3 and TRBJ1-6; possibly TRBD1 for D (6 bases). V was cut by 4 bases and J by 7 bases, with 11 bases left in between. This CDR3 region has 14 residues. CDR1 is SGHNT, CDR2 YENEEA, per germline. The variable domain in full, with the rest retrieved from reference TRBV11-3 and TRBJ1-6, is EAGVVQSPRYKIIEKKQPVAFWCNPISGHNTLYWYLQNLGQGPELLIRYENEEAVDDSQLPKDRFSAERLKGVDSTLKIQPAELGDSAVYLCASSSRGENSPLHFGNGTRLTVT.

The chain joins TRBV5-8 to TRBJ2-7; weak D call: TRBD2 (5 bases). Trimming removed 6 bases from V and 1 base from J, with 11 bases in between. This CDR3 has 13 residues. Germline V gene lookup returns CDR1 SGHTS and CDR2 YDEGEE. The CDR3 nucleotides read TGTGCCAGCAACCTCGGAGGATCCTACGAGCAGTACTTC. Amino acid sequence: CASNLGGSYEQYF.